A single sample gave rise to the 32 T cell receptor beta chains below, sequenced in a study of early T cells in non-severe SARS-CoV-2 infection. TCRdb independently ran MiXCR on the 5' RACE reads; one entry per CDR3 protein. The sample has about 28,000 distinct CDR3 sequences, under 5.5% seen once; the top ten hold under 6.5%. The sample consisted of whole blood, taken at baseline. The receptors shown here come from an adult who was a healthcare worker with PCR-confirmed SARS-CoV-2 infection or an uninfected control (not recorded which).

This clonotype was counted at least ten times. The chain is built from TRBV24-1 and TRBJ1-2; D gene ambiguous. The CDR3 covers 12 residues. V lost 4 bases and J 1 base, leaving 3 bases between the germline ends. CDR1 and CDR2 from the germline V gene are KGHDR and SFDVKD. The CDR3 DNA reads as TGTGCCACCAGTGAAGTTAACTATGGCTACACCTTC. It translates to CATSEVNYGYTF.

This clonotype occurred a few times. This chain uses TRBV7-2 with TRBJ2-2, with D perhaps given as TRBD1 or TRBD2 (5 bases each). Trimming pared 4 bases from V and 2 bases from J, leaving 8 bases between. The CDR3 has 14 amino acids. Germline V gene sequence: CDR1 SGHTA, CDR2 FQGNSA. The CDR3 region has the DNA TGTGCCAGCAGCTCGGGGCCAAACACCGGGGAGCTGTTTTTT. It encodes CASSSGPNTGELFF.

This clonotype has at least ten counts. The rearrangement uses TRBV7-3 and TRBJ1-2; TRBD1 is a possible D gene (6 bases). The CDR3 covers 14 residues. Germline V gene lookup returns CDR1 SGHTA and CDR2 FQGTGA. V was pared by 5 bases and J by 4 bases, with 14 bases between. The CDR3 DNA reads TGTGCCAGCAGCCTCGGACAGCAGACCTATGGCTACACCTTC. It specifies CASSLGQQTYGYTF.

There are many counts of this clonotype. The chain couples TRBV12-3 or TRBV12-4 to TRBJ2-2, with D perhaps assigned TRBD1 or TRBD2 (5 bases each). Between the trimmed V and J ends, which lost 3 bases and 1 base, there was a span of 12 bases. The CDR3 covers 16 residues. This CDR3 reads CASSFGGALNTGELFF. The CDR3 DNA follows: TGTGCCAGCAGTTTTGGGGGAGCCTTGAACACCGGGGAGCTGTTTTTT.

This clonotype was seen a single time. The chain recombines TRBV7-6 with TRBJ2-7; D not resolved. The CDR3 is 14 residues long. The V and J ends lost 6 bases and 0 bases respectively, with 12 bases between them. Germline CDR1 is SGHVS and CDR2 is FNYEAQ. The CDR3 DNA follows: TGTGCCAGCAGGCCCGGGCCCAACTCCTACGAGCAGTACTTC. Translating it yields CASRPGPNSYEQYF.

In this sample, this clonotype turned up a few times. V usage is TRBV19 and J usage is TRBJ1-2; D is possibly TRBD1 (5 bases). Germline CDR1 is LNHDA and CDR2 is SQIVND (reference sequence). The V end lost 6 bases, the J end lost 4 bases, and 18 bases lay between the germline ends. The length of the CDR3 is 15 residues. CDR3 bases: TGTGCCAGTAGGGTAGGGACTGCTTCGGGCTATGGCTACACCTTC. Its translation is CASRVGTASGYGYTF.

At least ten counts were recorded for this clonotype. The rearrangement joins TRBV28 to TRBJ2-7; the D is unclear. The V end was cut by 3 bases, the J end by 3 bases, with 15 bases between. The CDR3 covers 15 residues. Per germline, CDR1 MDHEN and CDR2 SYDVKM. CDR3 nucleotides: TGTGCCAGCAGTTTTCCGGGCTTTGGTATCTACGAGCAGTACTTC. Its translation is CASSFPGFGIYEQYF. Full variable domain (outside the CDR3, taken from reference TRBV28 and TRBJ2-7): DVKVTQSSRYLVKRTGEKVFLECVQDMDHENMFWYRQDPGLGLRLIYFSYDVKMKEKGDIPEGYSVSREKKERFSLILESASTNQTSMYLCASSFPGFGIYEQYFGPGTRLTVT.

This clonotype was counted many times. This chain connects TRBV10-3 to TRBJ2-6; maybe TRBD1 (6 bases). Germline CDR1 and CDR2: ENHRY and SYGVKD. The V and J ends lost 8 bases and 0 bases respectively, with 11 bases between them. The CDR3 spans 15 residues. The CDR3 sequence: CAIGTSGSGANVLTF. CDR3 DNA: TGTGCCATCGGGACATCGGGCTCTGGGGCCAACGTCCTGACTTTC.

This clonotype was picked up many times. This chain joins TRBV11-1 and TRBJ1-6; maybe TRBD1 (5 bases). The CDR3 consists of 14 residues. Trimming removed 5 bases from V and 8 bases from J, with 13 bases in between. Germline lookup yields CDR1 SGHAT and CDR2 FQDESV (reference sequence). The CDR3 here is CASSPTGTHSPLHF. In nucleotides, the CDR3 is TGTGCCAGCAGCCCAACCGGGACCCATTCACCCCTCCACTTT.

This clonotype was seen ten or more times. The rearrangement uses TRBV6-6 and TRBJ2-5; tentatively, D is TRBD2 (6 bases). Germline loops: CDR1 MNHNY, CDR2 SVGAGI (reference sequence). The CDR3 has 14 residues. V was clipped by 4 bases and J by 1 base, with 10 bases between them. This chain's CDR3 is CASSWGLVQETQYF. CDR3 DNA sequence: TGTGCCAGCAGTTGGGGACTTGTCCAAGAGACCCAGTACTTC.

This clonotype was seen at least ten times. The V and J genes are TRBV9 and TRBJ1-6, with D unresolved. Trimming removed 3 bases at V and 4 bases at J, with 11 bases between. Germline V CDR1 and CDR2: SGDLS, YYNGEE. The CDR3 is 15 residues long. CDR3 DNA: TGTGCCAGCAGCGCGGACGAGGGATATAATTCACCCCTCCACTTT. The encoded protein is CASSADEGYNSPLHF.

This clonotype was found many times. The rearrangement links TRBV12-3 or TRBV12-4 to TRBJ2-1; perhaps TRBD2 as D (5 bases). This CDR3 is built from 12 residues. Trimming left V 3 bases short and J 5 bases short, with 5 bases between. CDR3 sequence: CASSFGDNEQFF. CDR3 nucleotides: TGTGCCAGCAGTTTCGGGGACAATGAGCAGTTCTTC.

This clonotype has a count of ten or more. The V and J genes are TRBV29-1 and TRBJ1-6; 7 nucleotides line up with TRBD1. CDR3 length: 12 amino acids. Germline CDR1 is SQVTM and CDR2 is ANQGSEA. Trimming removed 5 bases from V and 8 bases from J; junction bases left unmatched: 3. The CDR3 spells CSVSDRDSPLHF. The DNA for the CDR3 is TGCAGCGTTTCCGACAGGGATTCACCCCTCCACTTT.

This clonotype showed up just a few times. As DNA, the CDR3 is TGCAGCATCATGGGGCCCTACAATGAGCAGTTCTTC. This sequence encodes CSIMGPYNEQFF. V and J are TRBV29-1 and TRBJ2-1; D is perhaps TRBD1 (5 bases). Germline CDR1 SQVTM, CDR2 ANQGSEA. The CDR3 has 12 residues. V gave up 8 bases and J gave up 2 bases, with 10 bases separating them.

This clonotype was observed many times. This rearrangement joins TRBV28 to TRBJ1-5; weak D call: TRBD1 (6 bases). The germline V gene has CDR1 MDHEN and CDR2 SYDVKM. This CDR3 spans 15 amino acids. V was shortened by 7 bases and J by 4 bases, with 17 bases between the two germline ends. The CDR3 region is CASNSWGGLNQPQHF. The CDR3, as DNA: TGTGCCAGCAATTCCTGGGGGGGCCTAAATCAGCCCCAGCATTTT.

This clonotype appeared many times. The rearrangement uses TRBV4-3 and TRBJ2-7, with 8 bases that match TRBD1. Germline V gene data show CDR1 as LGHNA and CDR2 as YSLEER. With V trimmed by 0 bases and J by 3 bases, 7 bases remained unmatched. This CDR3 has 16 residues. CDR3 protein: CASSQDVPGGSYEQYF. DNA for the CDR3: TGCGCCAGCAGCCAAGACGTTCCAGGGGGCAGCTACGAGCAGTACTTC.

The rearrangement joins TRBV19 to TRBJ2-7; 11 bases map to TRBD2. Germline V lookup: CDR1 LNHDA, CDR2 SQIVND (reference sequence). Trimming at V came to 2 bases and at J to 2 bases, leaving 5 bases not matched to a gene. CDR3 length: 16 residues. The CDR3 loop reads CASSIRTLAGAYEQYF. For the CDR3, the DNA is TGTGCCAGTAGTATAAGAACACTAGCGGGAGCCTACGAGCAGTACTTC.

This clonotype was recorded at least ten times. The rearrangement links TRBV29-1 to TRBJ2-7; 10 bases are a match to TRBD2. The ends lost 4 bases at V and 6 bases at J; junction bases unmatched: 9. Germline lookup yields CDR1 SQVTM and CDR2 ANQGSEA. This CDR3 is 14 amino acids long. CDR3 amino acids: CSVVVRTSGPEQYF. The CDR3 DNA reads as TGCAGCGTTGTTGTGAGGACTAGCGGTCCCGAGCAGTACTTC.

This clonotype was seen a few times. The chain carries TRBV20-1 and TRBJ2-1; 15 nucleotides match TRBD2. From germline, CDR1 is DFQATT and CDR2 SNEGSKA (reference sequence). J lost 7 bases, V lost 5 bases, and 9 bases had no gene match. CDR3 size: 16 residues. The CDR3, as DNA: TGCAGTGCTCGGACTAGCGGGAGGGCCGGGTGGAATGAGCAGTTCTTC. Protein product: CSARTSGRAGWNEQFF.

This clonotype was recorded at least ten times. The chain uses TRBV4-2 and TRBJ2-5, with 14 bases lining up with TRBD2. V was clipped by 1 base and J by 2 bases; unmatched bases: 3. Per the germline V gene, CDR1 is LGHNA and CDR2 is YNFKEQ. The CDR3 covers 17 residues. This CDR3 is CASSQVGLAGGQETQYF. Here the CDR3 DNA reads TGTGCCAGCAGCCAAGTTGGACTAGCGGGGGGACAAGAGACCCAGTACTTC.

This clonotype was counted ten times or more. CDR3 amino acids: CASSPTSRSSYNEQFF. CDR3 bases: TGTGCCAGCAGCCCTACTAGCAGGAGCTCCTACAATGAGCAGTTCTTC. The genes are TRBV7-6 and TRBJ2-1; possible D gene TRBD2, 6 bases. V lost 5 bases, J lost 0 bases, and 14 bases lay in between. There are 16 residues in the CDR3. Per the germline V gene, CDR1 is SGHVS and CDR2 is FNYEAQ.

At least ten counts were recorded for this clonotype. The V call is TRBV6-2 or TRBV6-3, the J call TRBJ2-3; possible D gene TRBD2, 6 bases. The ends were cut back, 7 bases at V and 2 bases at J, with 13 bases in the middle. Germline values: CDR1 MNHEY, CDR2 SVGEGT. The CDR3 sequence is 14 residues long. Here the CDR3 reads CASKPLANTDTQYF. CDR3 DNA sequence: TGTGCCAGCAAACCGCTAGCGAACACAGATACGCAGTATTTT.

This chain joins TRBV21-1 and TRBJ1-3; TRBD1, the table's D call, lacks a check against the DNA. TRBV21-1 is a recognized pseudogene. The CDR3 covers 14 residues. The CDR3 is CASIRPRGRNTIYF. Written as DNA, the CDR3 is TGTGCCAGCATCCGGCCTAGGGGCAGAAACACCATATATTTT.

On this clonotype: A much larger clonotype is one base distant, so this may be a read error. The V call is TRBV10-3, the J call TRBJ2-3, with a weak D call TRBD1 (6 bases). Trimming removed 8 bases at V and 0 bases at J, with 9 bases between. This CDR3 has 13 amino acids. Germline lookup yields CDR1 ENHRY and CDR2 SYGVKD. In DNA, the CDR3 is TGTGCCATCGGTGGGGGCAGCACAGATACGCAGTATTTT. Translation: CAIGGGSTDTQYF.

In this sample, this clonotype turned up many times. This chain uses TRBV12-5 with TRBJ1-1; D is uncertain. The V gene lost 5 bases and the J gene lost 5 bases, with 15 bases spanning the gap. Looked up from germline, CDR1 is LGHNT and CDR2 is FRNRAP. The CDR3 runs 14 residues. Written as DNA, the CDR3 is TGTGCTAGTGGTCCGCCGGTTCTGAGGACTGAAGCTTTCTTT. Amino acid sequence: CASGPPVLRTEAFF. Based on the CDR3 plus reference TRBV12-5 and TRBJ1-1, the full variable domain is DARVTQTPRHKVTEMGQEVTMRCQPILGHNTVFWYRQTMMQGLELLAYFRNRAPLDDSGMPKDRFSAEMPDATLATLKIQPSEPRDSAVYFCASGPPVLRTEAFFGQGTRLTVV.

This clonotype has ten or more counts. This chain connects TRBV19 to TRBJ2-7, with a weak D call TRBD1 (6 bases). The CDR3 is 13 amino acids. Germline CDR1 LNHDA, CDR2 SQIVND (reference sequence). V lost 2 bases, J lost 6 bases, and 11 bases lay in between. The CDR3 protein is CASSINREGEQYF. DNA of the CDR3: TGTGCCAGTAGTATAAACAGGGAAGGCGAGCAGTACTTC.

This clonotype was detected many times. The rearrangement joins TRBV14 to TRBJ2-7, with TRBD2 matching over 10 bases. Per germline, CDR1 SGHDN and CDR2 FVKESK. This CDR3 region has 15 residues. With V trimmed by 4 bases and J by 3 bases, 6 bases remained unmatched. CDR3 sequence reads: CASSRGTSELYEQYF. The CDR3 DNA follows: TGTGCCAGCAGCCGAGGGACTAGCGAACTCTACGAGCAGTACTTC. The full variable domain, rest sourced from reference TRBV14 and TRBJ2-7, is EAGVTQFPSHSVIEKGQTVTLRCDPISGHDNLYWYRRVMGKEIKFLLHFVKESKQDESGMPNNRFLAERTGGTYSTLKVQPAELEDSGVYFCASSRGTSELYEQYFGPGTRLTVT.

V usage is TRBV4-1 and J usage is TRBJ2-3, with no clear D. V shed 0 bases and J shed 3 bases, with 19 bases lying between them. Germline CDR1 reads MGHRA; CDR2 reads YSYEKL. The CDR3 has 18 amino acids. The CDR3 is CASSQEGLPPPATDTQYF. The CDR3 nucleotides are TGCGCCAGCAGCCAAGAAGGCCTACCCCCTCCGGCTACAGATACGCAGTATTTT.

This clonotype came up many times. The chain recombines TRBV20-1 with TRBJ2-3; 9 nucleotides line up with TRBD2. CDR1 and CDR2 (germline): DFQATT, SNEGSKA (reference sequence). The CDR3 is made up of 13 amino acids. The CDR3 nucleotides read TGCGTGGTCGCGGGGGGGTTCACAGATACGCAGTATTTT. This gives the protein CVVAGGFTDTQYF.

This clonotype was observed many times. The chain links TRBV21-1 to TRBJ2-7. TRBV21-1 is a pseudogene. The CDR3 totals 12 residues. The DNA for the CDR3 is TGTGCCAGCAGCAAAGTCCACTACGAGCAGTACTTC. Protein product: CASSKVHYEQYF.

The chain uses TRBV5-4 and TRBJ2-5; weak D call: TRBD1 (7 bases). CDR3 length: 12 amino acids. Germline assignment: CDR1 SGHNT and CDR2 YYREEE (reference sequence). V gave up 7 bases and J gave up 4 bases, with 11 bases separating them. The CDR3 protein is CASRQGGETQYF. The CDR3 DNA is TGTGCCAGCCGGCAGGGGGGAGAGACCCAGTACTTC.

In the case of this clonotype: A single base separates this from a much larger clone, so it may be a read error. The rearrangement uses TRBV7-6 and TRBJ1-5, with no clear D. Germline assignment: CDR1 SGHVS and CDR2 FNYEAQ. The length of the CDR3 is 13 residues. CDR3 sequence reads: CDSSLDMDQPQHF. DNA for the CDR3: TGTGACAGCAGCTTAGACATGGATCAGCCCCAGCATTTT.